One and the same sample provided the 18 T cell receptor beta chains below, sequenced in a study of metastatic and nonmetastatic thyroid tumors. With MiXCR, TCRdb called clones anew from the PCR reads. Here the sample spans more than 15,000 clones, about 20% being singletons. Patients were all untreated before their thyroid surgery. Specimen: adjacent normal tissue. These receptors came from a female donor with papillary thyroid cancer or a benign thyroid nodule (not recorded which). Some clones in this sample may be carry-over from other donors' samples.

This clone was counted a few times. The J gene is TRBJ1-1, the V gene TRBV28; 7 bases fit TRBD1. The CDR3 is 13 amino acids. J lost 5 bases, V lost 7 bases, and 7 bases had no gene match. Germline V gene data show CDR1 as MDHEN and CDR2 as SYDVKM. CDR3: CASNPGQRTEAFF. CDR3 bases: TGTGCCAGCAACCCGGGACAGAGGACTGAAGCTTTCTTT.

The chain recombines TRBV20-1 with TRBJ2-7; a possible D gene is TRBD2 (6 bases). This CDR3 has 15 residues. The germline gives CDR1 DFQATT, CDR2 SNEGSKA (reference sequence). The V end lost 3 bases, the J end lost 4 bases, and 19 bases lay between the germline ends. The CDR3 here is CSASQSHSGTYEQYF. CDR3 sequence (DNA): TGCAGTGCTAGCCAGTCCCATAGCGGAACATACGAGCAGTACTTC.

The chain uses TRBV5-1 and TRBJ1-4, with 9 bases lining up with TRBD1. CDR3 size: 17 residues. J gave up 2 bases and V 3 bases, and 8 bases lay outside the gene matches. CDR1 and CDR2 from the germline V gene are SGHRS and YFSETQ. This CDR3 is CASSWTGAWGTNEKLFF. In nucleotides, the CDR3 is TGCGCCAGCAGCTGGACAGGGGCATGGGGGACTAATGAAAAACTGTTTTTT.

The chain is built from TRBV28 and TRBJ1-5, with 7 bases identical to TRBD1. This CDR3 has 13 residues. Germline V gives CDR1 MDHEN, CDR2 SYDVKM. Trimming removed 4 bases from V and 5 bases from J; junction bases left unmatched: 2. Here the CDR3 DNA reads TGTGCCAGCAGTTATCAGGGGGATCAGCCCCAGCATTTT. It encodes CASSYQGDQPQHF.

This clone is categorized as medium-sized. The chain carries TRBV19 and TRBJ1-4; a weak D match, TRBD1 (5 bases). V lost 8 bases and J lost 8, with 12 bases in between. In germline, CDR1 is LNHDA, CDR2 SQIVND (reference sequence). The CDR3 runs to 12 residues. The DNA of the CDR3 is TGTGCCAGTTTAATCCAGGGCGAAAAACTGTTTTTT. Its translation is CASLIQGEKLFF.

This clone turned up a few times. DNA of the CDR3: TGTGCCACGAGGTTCGGGTTAGCGTCCTACGAGCAGTACTTC. Amino acid sequence: CATRFGLASYEQYF. This chain joins TRBV2 and TRBJ2-7; weak D call: TRBD2 (5 bases). Germline V gives CDR1 SNHLY, CDR2 FYNNEI. The CDR3 is 14 amino acids. Trimming took 10 bases from V and 1 from J, leaving 17 bases between them.

This clone has more than one count but fewer than ten. The genes are TRBV27 and TRBJ1-5, with D possibly being TRBD1 (5 bases). Germline lookup yields CDR1 MNHEY and CDR2 SMNVEV (reference sequence). The CDR3 is made up of 17 amino acids. Trimming removed 1 base from V and 3 bases from J, with 16 bases in between. CDR3 loop: CASSLFGSAGINQPQHF. DNA for the CDR3: TGTGCCAGCAGTTTATTTGGGTCGGCAGGGATCAATCAGCCCCAGCATTTT.

CDR3 sequence: CASSYSAWQYF. The CDR3 coding sequence is TGTGCCAGCAGTTACTCGGCGTGGCAGTACTTC. The V gene is TRBV6-2 or TRBV6-3, the J gene TRBJ2-7; D uncertain. V lost 0 bases to trimming and J lost 9 bases, with 6 bases between them. Germline loops: CDR1 MNHEY, CDR2 SVGEGT. The CDR3 loop spans 11 amino acids.

This clone was counted only a few times. The chain employs TRBV14 and TRBJ1-2, with TRBD1 identical over 7 bases. The ends lost 0 bases at V and 4 bases at J; junction bases unmatched: 2. This CDR3 contains 14 residues. Germline-derived CDR1 and CDR2 are SGHDN and FVKESK. DNA for the CDR3: TGTGCCAGCAGCCAAGAGGGACAGACCTATGGCTACACCTTC. Protein sequence: CASSQEGQTYGYTF.

This clone was seen ten or more times. This chain's CDR3 is CASSLWAKSGEQYF. The CDR3 DNA reads as TGTGCCAGCAGCTTGTGGGCAAAAAGCGGCGAGCAGTACTTC. V usage is TRBV5-4 and J usage is TRBJ2-7, with a tentative D call TRBD2 (5 bases). Germline CDR1 and CDR2: SGHNT and YYREEE (reference sequence). This CDR3 has 14 residues. Trimming left V 1 base short and J 6 bases short, with 14 bases between.

This chain connects TRBV11-2 to TRBJ2-7, with 9 bases aligning to TRBD1. This CDR3 has 16 residues. CDR1 and CDR2 (germline): SGHAT, FQNNGV. Losses at the gene ends were 1 base for V and 7 bases for J; bases not matched to a gene: 11. For the CDR3, the DNA is TGTGCCAGCAGCTTAGGACCGGGACAGGGTGTCGATGAGCAGTACTTC. This codes for CASSLGPGQGVDEQYF.

This clone ranks as medium-sized. The rearrangement links TRBV10-2 to TRBJ2-7; 8 bases are shared with TRBD1. The V segment lost 10 bases and the J segment 2 bases; nucleotides outside the gene matches: 16. CDR3 length equals 16 residues. CDR1 WSHSY and CDR2 SAAADI come from the germline V gene. The CDR3 sequence is CATTGGSTYSTYEQYF. The CDR3 DNA reads TGCGCCACAACAGGGGGTAGTACTTATTCAACCTACGAGCAGTACTTC.

This clone came up many times. The CDR3 reads CASSWSAQETQYF. In nucleotides, the CDR3 is TGTGCCAGCAGCTGGTCGGCCCAAGAGACCCAGTACTTC. This chain connects TRBV7-9 to TRBJ2-5, with D unclear. V was trimmed by 4 bases and J by 1 base, leaving 7 bases between them. The V gene's germline CDR1 is SEHNR and CDR2 FQNEAQ (reference sequence). This CDR3 contains 13 residues.

This clone was observed a few times. The J gene is TRBJ2-2, the V gene TRBV15, with D uncertain. The CDR3 spans 14 residues. V lost 2 bases and J lost 7, with 11 bases in between. The germline gives CDR1 LNHNV, CDR2 YYDKDF (reference sequence). This chain's CDR3 is CATSRNRVHGELFF. The CDR3 DNA follows: TGTGCCACCAGCAGAAATAGGGTACACGGGGAGCTGTTTTTT.

This clone has a handful of counts. This chain connects TRBV7-2 to TRBJ1-5; D unresolved. The CDR3 sequence is 11 residues long. V was trimmed by 1 base and J by 8 bases, leaving 3 bases between them. CDR1 and CDR2 (germline): SGHTA, FQGNSA. The CDR3 nucleotides read TGTGCCAGCAGCTTAGACGAGCCCCAGCATTTT. This codes for CASSLDEPQHF. Full variable domain (remainder filled in from reference TRBV7-2 and TRBJ1-5): GAGVSQSPSNKVTEKGKDVELRCDPISGHTALYWYRQSLGQGLEFLIYFQGNSAPDKSGLPSDRFSAERTGGSVSTLTIQRTQQEDSAVYLCASSLDEPQHFGDGTRLSIL.

The chain has TRBV7-6 and TRBJ1-1; D might be TRBD1 (5 bases). The CDR3 is 11 amino acids. Germline loops: CDR1 SGHVS, CDR2 FNYEAQ. Deletions cut 4 bases from V and 8 bases from J, with 8 bases between. In DNA form, the CDR3 reads TGTGCCAGCAGCTCAGGGCGCGAAGCTTTCTTT. Translated: CASSSGREAFF. Using reference TRBV7-6 and TRBJ1-1 for the parts outside the CDR3, the full variable domain is GAGVSQSPRYKVTKRGQDVALRCDPISGHVSLYWYRQALGQGPEFLTYFNYEAQQDKSGLPNDRFSAERPEGSISTLTIQRTEQRDSAMYRCASSSGREAFFGQGTRLTVV.

V is TRBV6-5 and J is TRBJ1-3; no clear D. This CDR3 region has 17 residues. The germline CDR1 and CDR2 sequences are MNHEY and SVGAGI. Trimming took off 2 bases at V and 0 bases at J, with 14 bases between the two ends. The CDR3 DNA reads TGTGCCAGCAGTTACAGTTCCTACCCGAGCTCTGGAAACACCATATATTTT. Translated: CASSYSSYPSSGNTIYF.

Of note for this clone: Other DNA sequences in this sample translate to the same CDR3. The rearrangement uses TRBV27 and TRBJ1-2; the match to TRBD1 covers 11 bases. Trimming cost V 2 bases and J 4 bases; bases outside gene matches: 0. Looked up from germline, CDR1 is MNHEY and CDR2 is SMNVEV (reference sequence). This CDR3 has 14 residues. DNA of the CDR3: TGTGCCAGCAGTTTAGGGACAGGGGGCTATGGCTACACCTTC. It is translated as CASSLGTGGYGYTF.